Shown below are 21 T cell receptor beta chains from a single sample sequenced in a study of identical twins listed by TCRdb under 2016. The library relied on 5' RACE. The sequencer listed for this sample is Illumina HiSeq 2000. Through fastp at Q25 and MiXCR, TCRdb rebuilt clones from the public reads, retaining in-frame beta chains. All rows with the same CDR3 protein become a single entry with the most common DNA and genes. The sample profile shows roughly 720,000 distinct CDR3 sequences; 15% to 20% of them were found once. The ten largest clones add up to about an eighth of the sample. This sample also belongs to another study, concerning T cells expressing NK-cell markers.

Sequencing used PBMCs. These receptors were taken from a woman aged 18-35 years in good health.

This clonotype was counted only a few times. The chain carries TRBV5-1 and TRBJ1-5, with 7 bases matching TRBD1. Trimming removed 4 bases from V and 5 bases from J; junction bases left unmatched: 6. CDR1 is SGHRS, CDR2 YFSETQ, per germline. The CDR3 runs 14 residues. The CDR3 DNA follows: TGCGCCAGCAGCGCACAGGGGCCTGATCAGCCCCAGCATTTT. Its protein product is CASSAQGPDQPQHF.

J is TRBJ1-1 and V is TRBV29-1; the D gene is possibly TRBD1 (6 bases). The V end was cut by 7 bases, the J end by 1 base, with 19 bases between. Germline V gene lookup returns CDR1 SQVTM and CDR2 ANQGSEA. This CDR3 has 15 amino acids. DNA for the CDR3: TGCAGCGGGGTGGGGGCGACTACACCGAACACTGAAGCTTTCTTT. As protein: CSGVGATTPNTEAFF.

The chain joins TRBV11-3 to TRBJ2-5; D uncertain. CDR1 and CDR2 (germline): SGHNT, YENEEA. Trimming took off 3 bases at V and 6 bases at J, with 8 bases between the two ends. The CDR3 is 12 amino acids. CDR3 sequence: CASSFFVQTQYF. The CDR3 nucleotides are TGTGCCAGCAGCTTTTTTGTCCAGACCCAGTACTTC. Combining the CDR3 with reference TRBV11-3 and TRBJ2-5 gives the whole variable domain EAGVVQSPRYKIIEKKQPVAFWCNPISGHNTLYWYLQNLGQGPELLIRYENEEAVDDSQLPKDRFSAERLKGVDSTLKIQPAELGDSAVYLCASSFFVQTQYFGPGTRLLVL.

This chain connects TRBV5-1 to TRBJ2-1; D is perhaps TRBD1 (5 bases). The CDR3 loop spans 15 amino acids. Germline CDR1 is SGHRS and CDR2 is YFSETQ. With 7 bases removed from V and 4 bases from J, the gap between germline ends came to 18 bases. The CDR3 loop is CASVGHPMGYNEQFF. In DNA, the CDR3 is TGCGCCAGCGTGGGGCACCCCATGGGGTACAATGAGCAGTTCTTC.

The gene calls are TRBV4-1 and TRBJ1-5, with D unresolved. V was trimmed by 1 base and J by 4 bases, leaving 11 bases between them. CDR1 and CDR2 (germline): MGHRA, YSYEKL. CDR3 length: 15 amino acids. The CDR3 DNA is TGCGCCAGCAGCCAAGTTATACAGCCTAATCAGCCCCAGCATTTT. Translating gives CASSQVIQPNQPQHF.

The chain combines TRBV24-1 with TRBJ2-2; perhaps TRBD1 as D (6 bases). CDR1 and CDR2 from the germline V gene are KGHDR and SFDVKD. The ends were cut back, 7 bases at V and 0 bases at J, with 14 bases in the middle. There are 16 residues in the CDR3. CDR3 amino acids: CATRITGFANTGELFF. The CDR3 DNA reads TGTGCCACCAGGATAACAGGGTTCGCGAACACCGGGGAGCTGTTTTTT.

The rearrangement uses TRBV10-3 and TRBJ2-3, with D perhaps matching TRBD2 (5 bases). Germline V CDR1 and CDR2: ENHRY, SYGVKD. V lost 4 bases to trimming and J lost 1 base, with 12 bases between them. The CDR3 is made up of 15 amino acids. The CDR3 DNA follows: TGTGCCATCAGTGGAGGGCGTCCGCGCACAGATACGCAGTATTTT. Its protein is CAISGGRPRTDTQYF.

V and J are TRBV3-1 and TRBJ2-3; possibly TRBD2 for D (5 bases). CDR1 and CDR2 from the germline V gene are LGHDT and YNNKEL (reference sequence). This CDR3 spans 14 amino acids. V gave up 1 base and J gave up 9 bases, with 14 bases separating them. The CDR3: CASSQVGSGGTQYF. DNA of the CDR3: TGTGCCAGCAGCCAAGTGGGTTCAGGCGGGACGCAGTATTTT.

The chain recombines TRBV12-3 or TRBV12-4 with TRBJ2-1; the match to TRBD2 covers 7 bases. The ends lost 5 bases at V and 7 bases at J; junction bases unmatched: 11. The CDR3 runs to 15 residues. The CDR3 sequence is CASSPWTSALNEQFF. CDR3 sequence (DNA): TGTGCCAGCAGTCCCTGGACTAGTGCGCTTAATGAGCAGTTCTTC.

The chain combines TRBV27 with TRBJ2-5, with D maybe TRBD2 (5 bases). The V end lost 6 bases, the J end lost 4 bases, and 18 bases lay between the germline ends. This CDR3 region has 15 residues. The germline CDR1 and CDR2 sequences are MNHEY and SMNVEV (reference sequence). For the CDR3, the DNA is TGTGCCAGCAGCCCCTTAGGTGTAAGCGGAGAGACCCAGTACTTC. It encodes CASSPLGVSGETQYF.

This chain links TRBV27 with TRBJ2-1, with TRBD2 matching over 14 bases. With 3 bases clipped from V and 7 bases from J, the junction kept 14 bases outside the gene matches. CDR1 MNHEY and CDR2 SMNVEV come from the germline V gene (reference sequence). CDR3 length: 19 amino acids. Here the CDR3 DNA reads TGTGCCAGCAGTTTGTGGGGACTAGCGGGAGCCCTCGAGGGTAATGAGCAGTTCTTC. Translation gives CASSLWGLAGALEGNEQFF.

The chain links TRBV12-3 or TRBV12-4 to TRBJ2-2; 9 nucleotides agree with TRBD1. Trimming at V came to 6 bases and at J to 3 bases, leaving 5 bases not matched to a gene. This CDR3 comprises 15 residues. The CDR3 protein is CASSRGQGYTGELFF. Written as DNA, the CDR3 is TGTGCCAGCAGCCGCGGACAGGGGTACACCGGGGAGCTGTTTTTT.

Turning to this clonotype: The CDR3 does not end in the conserved phenylalanine or tryptophan, so this is likely a read error. The chain carries TRBV12-3 or TRBV12-4 and TRBJ1-6; a possible D gene is TRBD1 (5 bases). The CDR3 runs 13 residues. CDR3 protein: CASRDWGRSSLHI. The CDR3 DNA reads as TGTGCCAGCAGGGACTGGGGCCGTTCATCCCTCCACATT.

This clonotype has only a few counts. The V gene is TRBV5-1, the J gene TRBJ1-1; no clear D gene. The CDR3 extends over 14 amino acids. Germline loops: CDR1 SGHRS, CDR2 YFSETQ. Trimming stripped 1 base from V and 1 base from J, with 8 bases between. The CDR3 region has the DNA TGCGCCAGCAGCTTGCAGGCGTCGAACACTGAAGCTTTCTTT. Translating gives CASSLQASNTEAFF.

This clonotype was observed once. This chain's CDR3 is CASSYFPRDSGYEQYF. The CDR3 DNA sequence: TGTGCCAGCAGTTACTTCCCGCGAGATAGCGGCTACGAGCAGTACTTC. The chain uses TRBV6-5 and TRBJ2-7, with D tentatively TRBD2 (6 bases). The CDR3 runs 16 residues. V dropped 1 base and J dropped 3 bases, with 16 bases sitting between them. CDR1 and CDR2 from the germline V gene are MNHEY and SVGAGI.

This chain uses TRBV5-1 with TRBJ2-1; D gene ambiguous. Germline CDR1 is SGHRS and CDR2 is YFSETQ. V lost 0 bases and J lost 4, with 8 bases in between. CDR3 size: 14 residues. CDR3 in amino acids: CASSLAVGYNEQFF. CDR3 sequence (DNA): TGCGCCAGCAGCTTGGCCGTAGGGTACAATGAGCAGTTCTTC.

V and J are TRBV5-5 and TRBJ2-3; D is ambiguous. Germline V gene lookup returns CDR1 SGHKS and CDR2 YYEKEE (reference sequence). Trimming shortened V by 2 bases and J by 2 bases, and 18 bases separated the two germline ends. CDR3 length: 17 amino acids. The CDR3 spells CASSFVSRQTYTDTQYF. In DNA, the CDR3 is TGTGCCAGCAGCTTCGTATCTCGCCAAACCTACACAGATACGCAGTATTTT.

This clonotype appeared a few times. The V call is TRBV12-3 or TRBV12-4, the J call TRBJ2-7; D is possibly TRBD1 or TRBD2 (5 bases each). The V gene lost 10 bases and the J gene lost 4 bases, with 23 bases spanning the gap. The CDR3 covers 15 residues. DNA for the CDR3: TGTGCCAACTTCACGGGGCGCGGGCCTCGATACGAGCAGTACTTC. Encoded protein: CANFTGRGPRYEQYF.

This chain uses TRBV11-2 with TRBJ2-5, with 7 bases matching TRBD2. In germline, CDR1 is SGHAT, CDR2 FQNNGV. The CDR3 has 18 amino acids. The ends lost 0 bases at V and 5 bases at J; junction bases unmatched: 15. The CDR3 sequence: CASSLEAVWASGGETQYF. In nucleotides, the CDR3 is TGTGCCAGCAGCTTAGAGGCAGTTTGGGCTAGCGGAGGCGAGACCCAGTACTTC.

This clonotype came up a few times. This chain joins TRBV10-3 and TRBJ2-1, with 13 bases fitting TRBD2. Trimming removed 10 bases from V and 2 bases from J; junction bases left unmatched: 5. The CDR3 contains 15 residues. CDR1 is ENHRY and CDR2 is SYGVKD in the germline V gene. The CDR3 protein is CATFGLAGAYNEQFF. DNA of the CDR3: TGTGCCACGTTCGGACTAGCGGGAGCCTACAATGAGCAGTTCTTC.

Many counts were recorded for this clonotype. This chain links TRBV6-1 with TRBJ2-1; possible D gene TRBD2, 6 bases. V was shortened by 5 bases and J by 2 bases, with 16 bases between the two germline ends. Germline CDR1 is MNHNS and CDR2 is SASEGT. The CDR3 contains 16 residues. The CDR3 nucleotides are TGTGCCAGCAGTCCCCAACTAGCATCAACCTACAATGAGCAGTTCTTC. Its translation: CASSPQLASTYNEQFF.